A single sample gave rise to the 32 T cell receptor beta chains below, sequenced in a study of T cell repertoires in cytomegalovirus infection. TCRdb analysed the reads with MiXCR anew, one entry per CDR3 protein. The sample has 510,000 or so distinct CDR3 sequences; around 27% are singletons. Material: PBMCs. All receptors come from a human donor in good health (CMV status not recorded). Some clones in this sample may be carry-over from other donors' samples.

This clonotype was picked up a small number of times. The CDR3 here is CASSESPAVGTQYF. Written as DNA, the CDR3 is TGCGCCAGCAGTGAGTCTCCAGCGGTTGGGACCCAGTACTTC. The J gene is TRBJ2-5, the V gene TRBV10-2; tentatively, D is TRBD2 (5 bases). The CDR3 sequence is 14 residues long. Trimming removed 0 bases at V and 7 bases at J, with 12 bases between. Germline-derived CDR1 and CDR2 are WSHSY and SAAADI.

V gene TRBV15 combines with J gene TRBJ2-6; D is possibly TRBD2 (6 bases). CDR3 length equals 15 residues. V lost 1 base and J 6 bases, leaving 10 bases between the germline ends. Germline lookup yields CDR1 LNHNV and CDR2 YYDKDF (reference sequence). DNA of the CDR3: TGTGCCACCAGCAGAGGCGGGGCAGCGGCCAACGTCCTGACTTTC. It yields the protein CATSRGGAAANVLTF.

In this sample, this clonotype turned up once. The chain carries TRBV14 and TRBJ1-5; no clear D. Between the trimmed V and J ends, which lost 0 bases and 2 bases, there was a span of 14 bases. The CDR3 has 17 residues. Germline CDR1 is SGHDN and CDR2 is FVKESK. The CDR3: CASSQEGSPRRNQPQHF. In DNA, the CDR3 is TGTGCCAGCAGCCAAGAGGGCAGCCCCAGACGCAATCAGCCCCAGCATTTT.

This chain uses TRBV3-1 with TRBJ1-2, with D unclear. The CDR3 spans 15 residues. CDR1 is LGHDT and CDR2 is YNNKEL in the germline V gene (reference sequence). V was trimmed by 1 base and J by 6 bases, leaving 15 bases between them. The DNA of the CDR3 is TGTGCCAGCAGCCAAGTCCGAGAGGAGGCGGATGGCTACACCTTC. It yields the protein CASSQVREEADGYTF.

J is TRBJ2-1 and V is TRBV12-3 or TRBV12-4; D remains unclear. V lost 8 bases, J lost 9 bases, and 14 bases lay in between. The CDR3 is 12 amino acids. This CDR3 reads CASRRWLSEQFF. The CDR3 DNA is TGTGCCAGCCGCCGTTGGCTGAGTGAGCAGTTCTTC.

This clonotype has only a few counts. This chain connects TRBV6-2 or TRBV6-3 to TRBJ2-7; the D gene is possibly TRBD1 (7 bases). From germline, CDR1 is MNHEY and CDR2 SVGEGT. The CDR3 runs to 14 residues. Trimming left V 7 bases short and J 5 bases short, with 18 bases between. The CDR3 loop reads CASTHRRGLNEQYF. CDR3 sequence (DNA): TGTGCCAGCACCCACAGGAGGGGGCTTAACGAGCAGTACTTC.

V usage is TRBV20-1 and J usage is TRBJ1-3; TRBD1 matches 7 bases. V lost 3 bases, J lost 1 base, and 9 bases stayed unmatched. CDR3 length: 16 amino acids. CDR1 is DFQATT and CDR2 is SNEGSKA in the germline V gene (reference sequence). For the CDR3, the DNA is TGCAGTGCTAGGGCCGGGACAGCGAGATCTGGAAACACCATATATTTT. As protein: CSARAGTARSGNTIYF.

This clonotype came up a few times. The chain links TRBV5-4 to TRBJ2-1; 10 nucleotides match TRBD2. After removal of 4 bases from V and 7 bases from J, the junction contained 5 bases not matched to a gene. Germline CDR1 SGHNT, CDR2 YYREEE (reference sequence). The length of the CDR3 is 14 residues. This CDR3 reads CASSPAGGGNEQFF. For the CDR3, the DNA is TGTGCCAGCAGCCCAGCGGGAGGGGGGAATGAGCAGTTCTTC.

This clonotype was detected only once. This clone may be a read error of a much larger clone one base away. The rearrangement joins TRBV7-2 to TRBJ2-5; D uncertain. This CDR3 contains 14 residues. The V end was cut by 3 bases, the J end by 8 bases, with 16 bases between. Germline assignment: CDR1 SGHTA and CDR2 FQGNSA. The CDR3: CASSFRADGPTQYF. The CDR3 nucleotides are TGTGCCAGCAGCTTCCGGGCGGACGGTCCCACCCAGTACTTC.

This sequence joins TRBV12-3 or TRBV12-4 and TRBJ1-4, with D perhaps matching TRBD1 (5 bases). This CDR3 has 14 residues. The V end lost 5 bases, the J end lost 4 bases, and 11 bases lay between the germline ends. DNA for the CDR3: TGTGCCAGCAGTGAGACGGGGCTTAATGAAAAACTGTTTTTT. This sequence encodes CASSETGLNEKLFF.

A few counts support this clonotype. This chain links TRBV20-1 with TRBJ2-7; maybe TRBD2 (7 bases). The germline V gene encodes CDR1 DFQATT and CDR2 SNEGSKA (reference sequence). The V and J ends lost 6 bases and 2 bases respectively, with 17 bases between them. The CDR3 is 14 amino acids. This CDR3 reads CSAGGASGTYEQYF. CDR3 DNA sequence: TGCAGTGCGGGGGGGGCTAGCGGAACCTACGAGCAGTACTTC.

This clonotype came up many times. The chain employs TRBV7-6 and TRBJ2-5; 10 bases are shared with TRBD2. The CDR3 consists of 15 residues. Losses at the gene ends were 5 bases for V and 4 bases for J; bases not matched to a gene: 7. The germline V gene encodes CDR1 SGHVS and CDR2 FNYEAQ. In nucleotides, the CDR3 is TGTGCCAGCAGCGCTAGCGGGAGTGGGCGAGAGACCCAGTACTTC. This sequence encodes CASSASGSGRETQYF. The complete variable domain, with remaining parts taken from reference TRBV7-6 and TRBJ2-5, reads GAGVSQSPRYKVTKRGQDVALRCDPISGHVSLYWYRQALGQGPEFLTYFNYEAQQDKSGLPNDRFSAERPEGSISTLTIQRTEQRDSAMYRCASSASGSGRETQYFGPGTRLLVL.

This chain uses TRBV6-5 with TRBJ2-7, with D perhaps being TRBD1 or TRBD2 (6 bases each). The CDR3 consists of 16 residues. V gave up 0 bases and J gave up 1 base, with 13 bases separating them. From germline, CDR1 is MNHEY and CDR2 SVGAGI. CDR3 amino acids: CASSYSVGGSSYEQYF. The CDR3 coding sequence is TGTGCCAGCAGTTACTCGGTAGGGGGGTCATCCTACGAGCAGTACTTC.

CDR3 sequence: CATSRELRGNTEAFF. CDR3 nucleotides: TGTGCCACCAGCAGAGAGTTGCGGGGCAACACTGAAGCTTTCTTT. The chain recombines TRBV15 with TRBJ1-1; weak D call: TRBD1 (5 bases). Germline lookup yields CDR1 LNHNV and CDR2 YYDKDF (reference sequence). The CDR3 has 15 residues. V was pared by 0 bases and J by 2 bases, with 10 bases between.

This clonotype was seen a single time. The rearrangement joins TRBV11-3 to TRBJ1-1, with D possibly TRBD1 on 6 matching bases. This CDR3 contains 15 residues. Trimming removed 5 bases from V and 0 bases from J, with 13 bases in between. The germline gives CDR1 SGHNT, CDR2 YENEEA. CDR3: CASSRLGGMNTEAFF. The CDR3 coding sequence is TGTGCCAGCAGCCGACTCGGGGGCATGAACACTGAAGCTTTCTTT.

The chain uses TRBV30 and TRBJ2-5; tentative D call: TRBD1 (6 bases). Trimming cost V 7 bases and J 4 bases, with 10 bases left between them. The germline V gene encodes CDR1 GTSNPN and CDR2 SVGIG (reference sequence). CDR3 length: 11 residues. The CDR3 loop is CAFGQRETQYF. The CDR3 coding sequence is TGTGCCTTCGGACAGAGAGAGACCCAGTACTTC.

This clonotype was recorded a few times. J is TRBJ1-5 and V is TRBV12-3 or TRBV12-4; no definite D call. V gave up 6 bases and J gave up 0 bases, with 18 bases separating them. The CDR3 has 17 amino acids. Here the CDR3 reads CASSPARAGSSNQPQHF. CDR3 nucleotide sequence: TGTGCCAGCAGCCCCGCACGGGCAGGTTCTAGCAATCAGCCCCAGCATTTT.

The chain recombines TRBV7-8 with TRBJ1-1; D not certain. The V gene lost 5 bases and the J gene lost 0 bases, with 1 base spanning the gap. In germline, CDR1 is SGHVS, CDR2 FQNEAQ. This CDR3 comprises 11 residues. The CDR3 DNA is TGTGCCAGCAGCGTGAACACTGAAGCTTTCTTT. The encoded protein is CASSVNTEAFF.

This clonotype was counted only a few times. The chain carries TRBV29-1 and TRBJ2-5, with 12 nucleotides matching TRBD2. V lost 5 bases to trimming and J lost 1 base; unmatched junction nucleotides: 5. This CDR3 comprises 15 residues. Looked up from germline, CDR1 is SQVTM and CDR2 is ANQGSEA. The CDR3 loop reads CSVLTSGSRQETQYF. The CDR3 nucleotides are TGCAGCGTTTTGACTAGCGGGAGTCGCCAAGAGACCCAGTACTTC.

This clonotype was counted only a few times. The CDR3 DNA reads as TGTGCCAGCAGCTTAGTAGCCGGGACCCAAAACAATGAGCAGTTCTTC. Translation: CASSLVAGTQNNEQFF. This chain uses TRBV7-8 with TRBJ2-1; D may match TRBD1 or TRBD2 (5 bases each). This CDR3 is built from 16 residues. Germline loops: CDR1 SGHVS, CDR2 FQNEAQ. V lost 1 base and J lost 5, with 15 bases in between.

J is TRBJ2-1 and V is TRBV29-1; unclear D gene. Germline loops: CDR1 SQVTM, CDR2 ANQGSEA. Trimming took off 0 bases at V and 0 bases at J, with 9 bases between the two ends. The CDR3 length is 15 residues. The CDR3 here is CSVEDFTSSYNEQFF. The CDR3 coding sequence is TGCAGCGTTGAAGACTTCACGAGCTCCTACAATGAGCAGTTCTTC.

This clonotype was recorded at least ten times. The genes are TRBV7-2 and TRBJ2-2, with D possibly called TRBD1 or TRBD2 (5 bases each). The ends were cut back, 0 bases at V and 8 bases at J, with 16 bases in the middle. Germline lookup yields CDR1 SGHTA and CDR2 FQGNSA. The CDR3 is 16 amino acids. The CDR3 nucleotides are TGTGCCAGCAGCTTAGCCCTTGGGACGGCCGGGGGGGAGCTGTTTTTT. Encoded protein: CASSLALGTAGGELFF.

This clonotype was recorded only once. The chain carries TRBV6-2 or TRBV6-3 and TRBJ1-1, with TRBD1 as a possible D gene (5 bases). The CDR3 runs to 16 residues. With 7 bases removed from V and 6 bases from J, the gap between germline ends came to 24 bases. Germline V gives CDR1 MNHEY, CDR2 SVGEGT. The CDR3, as DNA: TGTGCCAGCAAGGTGGCAACGTATCAAGGGGTCCCTGAAGCTTTCTTT. It codes for CASKVATYQGVPEAFF.

This clonotype was counted only a few times. DNA of the CDR3: TGCAGCGTTGGATTCGGGGGGCTGGGGCAAGAGACCCAGTACTTC. Amino acids: CSVGFGGLGQETQYF. This rearrangement joins TRBV29-1 to TRBJ2-5, with D possibly being TRBD2 (7 bases). Trimming stripped 4 bases from V and 2 bases from J, with 17 bases between. The CDR3 has 15 residues. CDR1 and CDR2 (germline): SQVTM, ANQGSEA. The full variable domain, in which reference TRBV29-1 and TRBJ2-5 provide the parts outside the CDR3, is SAVISQKPSRDICQRGTSLTIQCQVDSQVTMMFWYRQQPGQSLTLIATANQGSEATYESGFVIDKFPISRPNLTFSTLTVSNMSPEDSSIYLCSVGFGGLGQETQYFGPGTRLLVL.

There are many counts of this clonotype. The chain links TRBV7-6 to TRBJ2-1; weak D call: TRBD2 (5 bases). CDR3 size: 13 residues. Per the germline V gene, CDR1 is SGHVS and CDR2 is FNYEAQ. Deletions cut 2 bases from V and 9 bases from J, with 11 bases between. The CDR3 sequence: CASSLYGNGEQFF. The DNA of the CDR3 is TGTGCCAGCAGCTTATACGGGAATGGTGAGCAGTTCTTC.

This clonotype was detected many times. The chain carries TRBV12-3 or TRBV12-4 and TRBJ2-3, with D possibly being TRBD2 (5 bases). CDR3 size: 14 residues. V was cut by 4 bases and J by 2 bases, with 10 bases left in between. The CDR3: CASSSGGLTDTQYF. As DNA, the CDR3 is TGTGCCAGCAGTTCTGGTGGACTCACAGATACGCAGTATTTT.

The chain has TRBV29-1 and TRBJ2-1, with TRBD2 as a possible D gene (6 bases). With 2 bases removed from V and 7 bases from J, the gap between germline ends came to 18 bases. The CDR3 totals 15 residues. Looked up from germline, CDR1 is SQVTM and CDR2 is ANQGSEA. The CDR3 nucleotides read TGCAGCGTTGAAACCACGAGACTAGTTTTAAATGAGCAGTTCTTC. This encodes CSVETTRLVLNEQFF.

Only a few counts were recorded for this clonotype. The V gene is TRBV6-5, the J gene TRBJ1-1; 9 nucleotides align to TRBD1. Losses at the gene ends were 6 bases for V and 1 base for J; bases not matched to a gene: 6. CDR1 and CDR2 (germline): MNHEY, SVGAGI. The CDR3 consists of 15 residues. CDR3 coding DNA: TGTGCCAGCAGGTCGCAGGGACAGGGGAACACTGAAGCTTTCTTT. Amino acids: CASRSQGQGNTEAFF.

The chain carries TRBV20-1 and TRBJ2-1; D gene unclear. V lost 5 bases to trimming and J lost 5 bases, with 16 bases between them. The CDR3 extends over 14 amino acids. CDR1 is DFQATT, CDR2 SNEGSKA, per germline (reference sequence). In DNA, the CDR3 is TGCAGTGCTTCTACGTTGGGCAGACACAATGAGCAGTTCTTC. It codes for CSASTLGRHNEQFF.

This clonotype was recorded once. The rearrangement links TRBV10-3 to TRBJ1-1; D unresolved. The CDR3 loop spans 13 amino acids. Germline CDR1 ENHRY, CDR2 SYGVKD. V gave up 6 bases and J gave up 0 bases, with 8 bases separating them. The CDR3 protein is CAIRGNMNTEAFF. The CDR3 region has the DNA TGTGCCATCAGGGGCAACATGAACACTGAAGCTTTCTTT.

The chain links TRBV10-3 to TRBJ2-5; 7 positions agree with TRBD1. From germline, CDR1 is ENHRY and CDR2 SYGVKD. This CDR3 is 14 amino acids long. With V trimmed by 0 bases and J by 3 bases, 1 base remained unmatched. The CDR3 DNA follows: TGTGCCATCAGTGAGTCTGGACAGGAAGAGACCCAGTACTTC. Translation gives CAISESGQEETQYF.

This clonotype was counted a single time. The V and J genes are TRBV19 and TRBJ1-2; 8 bases map to TRBD1. Germline CDR1 and CDR2: LNHDA and SQIVND (reference sequence). There are 13 residues in the CDR3. Trimming removed 7 bases from V and 4 bases from J; junction bases left unmatched: 5. The CDR3 region has the DNA TGTGCCAGTAAGCCAGGGGGCGGCTATGGCTACACCTTC. It codes for CASKPGGGYGYTF.